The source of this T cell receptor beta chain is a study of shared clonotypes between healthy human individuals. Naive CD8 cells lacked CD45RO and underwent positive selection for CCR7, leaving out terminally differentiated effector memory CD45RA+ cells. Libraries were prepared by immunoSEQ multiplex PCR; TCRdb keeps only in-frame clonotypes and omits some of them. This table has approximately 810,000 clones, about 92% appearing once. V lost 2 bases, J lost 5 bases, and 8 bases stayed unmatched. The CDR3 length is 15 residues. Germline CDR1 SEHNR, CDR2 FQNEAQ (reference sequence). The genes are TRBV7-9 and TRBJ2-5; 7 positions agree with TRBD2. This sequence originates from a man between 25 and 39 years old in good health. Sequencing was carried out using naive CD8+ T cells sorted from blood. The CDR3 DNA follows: TGTGCCAGCAGCTTAAAGGAGCGGGGCATGGAGACCCAGTACTTC. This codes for CASSLKERGMETQYF.